The present T cell receptor beta chain was sequenced within a study of blood T cell repertoires in COVID-19. Repertoires were generated with immunoSEQ multiplex PCR, while TCRdb's copy carries only in-frame clones and drops some. The table includes about 64,000 clones, under 80% detected once. Participant-reported clinical history was the basis for cohort assignment. Sequenced material: PBMCs or T cells enriched from blood (not recorded which). The sequence derives from a woman between 55 and 75 years old who had been exposed to COVID-19.

CDR3 coding DNA: TGCGCCAGCAGCTTGGCCAGGGGGCAAAACACTGAAGCTTTCTTT. This sequence encodes CASSLARGQNTEAFF. The chain joins TRBV5-1 to TRBJ1-1, with 8 nucleotides matching TRBD1. Germline lookup yields CDR1 SGHRS and CDR2 YFSETQ. Germline trimming cut 0 bases from V and 2 bases from J; bases unmatched to any gene: 3. The CDR3 totals 15 residues.